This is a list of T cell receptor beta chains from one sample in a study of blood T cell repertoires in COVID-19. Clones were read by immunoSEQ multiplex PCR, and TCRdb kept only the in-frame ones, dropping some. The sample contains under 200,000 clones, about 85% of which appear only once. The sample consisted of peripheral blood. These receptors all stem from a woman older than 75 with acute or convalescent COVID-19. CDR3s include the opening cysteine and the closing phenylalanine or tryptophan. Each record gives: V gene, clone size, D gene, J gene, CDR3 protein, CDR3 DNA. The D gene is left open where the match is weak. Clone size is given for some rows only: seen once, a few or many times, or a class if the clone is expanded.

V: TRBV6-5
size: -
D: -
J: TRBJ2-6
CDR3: CASMIVEGANVLTF
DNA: TGTGCCAGCATGATAGTTGAAGGGGCCAACGTCCTGACTTTC

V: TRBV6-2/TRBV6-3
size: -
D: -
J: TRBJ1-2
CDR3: CASSYGWAPRSYGYTF
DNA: TGTGCCAGCAGTTACGGATGGGCTCCACGCAGCTATGGCTACACCTTC

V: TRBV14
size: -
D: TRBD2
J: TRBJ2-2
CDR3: CASSSRTSGNGGELFF
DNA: TGTGCCAGCAGCTCCCGGACTAGCGGGAATGGCGGGGAGCTGTTTTTT

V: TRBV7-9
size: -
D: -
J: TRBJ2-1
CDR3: CASSQGGYNEQFF
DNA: TGTGCCAGCAGCCAGGGGGGATACAATGAGCAGTTCTTC

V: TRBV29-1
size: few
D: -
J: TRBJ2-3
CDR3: CSVVISTDTQYF
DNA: TGCAGCGTTGTAATTAGCACAGATACGCAGTATTTT

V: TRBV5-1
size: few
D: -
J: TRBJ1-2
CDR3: CASSSAGDYGYTF
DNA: TGCGCCAGCAGCTCCGCAGGCGACTATGGCTACACCTTC

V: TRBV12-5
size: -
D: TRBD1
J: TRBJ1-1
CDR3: CASGLGSGGTEAFF
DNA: TGTGCTAGTGGTTTGGGCTCAGGGGGCACTGAAGCTTTCTTT

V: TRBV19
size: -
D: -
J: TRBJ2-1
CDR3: CASSILRAAGYVNNEQFF
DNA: TGTGCCAGTAGTATCCTCAGAGCGGCGGGATACGTGAACAATGAGCAGTTCTTC

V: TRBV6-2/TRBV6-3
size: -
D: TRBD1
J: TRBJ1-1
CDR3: CASSPGTGGFAEAFF
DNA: TGTGCCAGCAGTCCCGGGACAGGGGGGTTCGCTGAAGCTTTCTTT

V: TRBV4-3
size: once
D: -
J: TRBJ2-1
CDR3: CASSQDPGDEQFF
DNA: TGCGCCAGCAGCCAGGACCCCGGGGATGAGCAGTTCTTC

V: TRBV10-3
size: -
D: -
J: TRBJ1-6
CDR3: CAISESRSPLHF
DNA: TGTGCCATCAGTGAGTCGAGATCACCCCTCCACTTT

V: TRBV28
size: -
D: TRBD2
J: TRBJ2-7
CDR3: CASSWGLAGVGEQYF
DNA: TGTGCCAGCAGCTGGGGACTAGCGGGGGTCGGGGAGCAGTACTTC

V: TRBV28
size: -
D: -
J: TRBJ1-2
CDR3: CASSFRGYTF
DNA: TGTGCCAGCAGTTTCCGTGGCTACACCTTC

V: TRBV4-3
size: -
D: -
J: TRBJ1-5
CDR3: CASSQEYGIGRDVNQPQHF
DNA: TGCGCCAGCAGCCAAGAGTATGGCATAGGGAGGGATGTCAATCAGCCCCAGCATTTT

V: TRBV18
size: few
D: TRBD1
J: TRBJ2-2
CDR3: CASSPLTGVTGELFF
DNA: TGTGCCAGCTCACCATTAACAGGGGTCACCGGGGAGCTGTTTTTT

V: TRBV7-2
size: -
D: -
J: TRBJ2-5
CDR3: CASSSAGLTQETQYF
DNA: TGTGCCAGCAGCTCGGCGGGACTGACCCAAGAGACCCAGTACTTC

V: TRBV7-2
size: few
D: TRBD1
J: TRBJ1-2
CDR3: CASSLVGTGEYGYTF
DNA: TGTGCCAGCAGCTTAGTAGGGACAGGGGAATATGGCTACACCTTC

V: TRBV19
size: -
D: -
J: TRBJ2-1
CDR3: CASSMTTSTNEQFF
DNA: TGTGCCAGTAGTATGACAACTAGTACTAATGAGCAGTTCTTC

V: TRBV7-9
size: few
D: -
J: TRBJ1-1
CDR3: CASSFFVSPGMAEAFF
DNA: TGTGCCAGCAGCTTTTTCGTATCCCCCGGGATGGCTGAAGCTTTCTTT

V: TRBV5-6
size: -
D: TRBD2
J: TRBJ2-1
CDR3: CASSGLAGETEQFF
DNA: TGTGCCAGCAGTGGTCTAGCGGGAGAGACAGAGCAGTTCTTC

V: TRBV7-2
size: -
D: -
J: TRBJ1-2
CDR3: CASSLEFQARHYGYTF
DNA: TGTGCCAGCAGCTTAGAGTTTCAGGCCAGACACTATGGCTACACCTTC

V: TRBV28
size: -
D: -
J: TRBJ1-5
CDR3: CASGGAAQPQHF
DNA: TGTGCCAGCGGGGGGGCGGCTCAGCCCCAGCATTTT

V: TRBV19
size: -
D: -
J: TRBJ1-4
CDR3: CASSTETGHEKLFF
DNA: TGTGCCAGTAGTACCGAGACGGGTCATGAAAAACTGTTTTTT

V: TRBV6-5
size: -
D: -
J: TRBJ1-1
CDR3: CASGEAPLTAFF
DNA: TGTGCCAGCGGGGAGGCCCCCCTCACGGCTTTCTTT

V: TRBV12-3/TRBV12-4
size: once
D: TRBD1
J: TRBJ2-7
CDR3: CASSFGRQGQYF
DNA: TGTGCCAGCAGTTTCGGTCGACAGGGTCAGTACTTC

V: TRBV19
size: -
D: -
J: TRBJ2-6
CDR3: CASSMGSSGANVLTF
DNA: TGTGCCAGTAGTATGGGCAGCTCTGGGGCCAACGTCCTGACTTTC

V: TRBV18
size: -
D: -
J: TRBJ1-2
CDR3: CASSPRDTGGYTF
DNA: TGTGCCAGCTCACCAAGGGACACCGGGGGCTACACCTTC

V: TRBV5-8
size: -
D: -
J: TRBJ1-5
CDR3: CASSFFVAPLAQHF
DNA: TGTGCCAGCAGCTTCTTCGTGGCACCCTTGGCCCAGCATTTT

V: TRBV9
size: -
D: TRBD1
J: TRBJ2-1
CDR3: CASSVATPGGEQFF
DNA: TGTGCCAGCAGCGTAGCTACTCCAGGGGGCGAGCAGTTCTTC

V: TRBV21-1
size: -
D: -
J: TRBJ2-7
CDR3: CASSKDTELAGQGYEQYF
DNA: TGTGCCAGCAGCAAAGATACGGAACTAGCGGGACAAGGCTACGAGCAGTACTTC

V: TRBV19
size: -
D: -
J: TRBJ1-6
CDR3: CATKDWEDSPLHF
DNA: TGTGCCACTAAGGATTGGGAGGATTCACCCCTCCACTTT

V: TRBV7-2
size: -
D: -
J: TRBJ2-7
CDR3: CASSLGHSSYEQYF
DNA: TGTGCCAGCAGCTTAGGCCACAGCTCCTACGAGCAGTACTTC